This T cell receptor beta chain was sequenced during a study of response to subunit inactivated influenza vaccine. Study-level points and caveats: The authors proposed limited new T cell recruitment per seasonal influenza vaccination.

After removal of 3 bases from V and 2 bases from J, the junction contained 10 bases not matched to a gene. From germline, CDR1 is LGHNA and CDR2 YSLEER. This CDR3 is built from 17 residues. This clonotype was counted a few times. Its antigen is undetermined. MiXCR, run by TCRdb on the RT-PCR reads, gives a single entry per CDR3 protein. The top ten hold less than 4% of the sample, which has about 500,000 distinct CDR3 sequences, 16% seen once. V and J are TRBV4-3 and TRBJ2-7; 10 positions agree with TRBD1. This TCR was sampled from a man aged 45 to 70 who received an inactivated influenza vaccine. This sample comprised CD4+ T cells sorted from PBMCs, obtained roughly 24 months after vaccination. CDR3 protein: CASSHVLAGTGAYEQYF. Here the CDR3 DNA reads TGCGCCAGCAGCCACGTACTCGCAGGGACAGGGGCCTACGAGCAGTACTTC.